These 13 T cell receptor beta chains share one sample of origin, sequenced in a study of cytomegalovirus exposure and HLA in healthy donors. Some clones are missing from TCRdb's copy, which holds only in-frame ones; the method was immunoSEQ multiplex PCR. The table has 65,000 to 80,000 clones, approximately 93% seen once. The specimen was PBMCs. The receptors originated from a woman aged 18-29 years in good health and CMV-seropositive.

The V gene is TRBV11-3, the J gene TRBJ1-6, with 8 bases lining up with TRBD1. Germline CDR1 is SGHNT and CDR2 is YENEEA. The junction had 12 bases not matched to a gene; V was cut back by 4 bases and J by 10 bases. This CDR3 region has 16 residues. The CDR3 sequence is CASSYGLMTGESPLHF. DNA of the CDR3: TGTGCCAGCAGCTACGGACTAATGACAGGGGAGTCACCCCTCCACTTT.

The CDR3: CASSLGQGAPGNQPQHF. The DNA of the CDR3 is TGTGCCAGCAGCTTAGGCCAGGGGGCGCCGGGAAATCAGCCCCAGCATTTT. The chain couples TRBV7-2 to TRBJ1-5; 8 nucleotides agree with TRBD1. J was trimmed by 4 bases and V by 1 base; bases with no gene match: 9. In germline, CDR1 is SGHTA, CDR2 FQGNSA. The CDR3 is made up of 17 amino acids.

This clone was counted once. V is TRBV29-1 and J is TRBJ1-1; tentative D call: TRBD1 (6 bases). The CDR3 covers 12 residues. Trimming cost V 4 bases and J 4 bases, with 10 bases left between them. Germline lookup yields CDR1 SQVTM and CDR2 ANQGSEA. The CDR3 sequence: CSVGGQLTEAFF. In DNA, the CDR3 is TGCAGCGTTGGGGGACAACTCACTGAAGCTTTCTTT. Combining the CDR3 with reference TRBV29-1 and TRBJ1-1 gives the whole variable domain SAVISQKPSRDICQRGTSLTIQCQVDSQVTMMFWYRQQPGQSLTLIATANQGSEATYESGFVIDKFPISRPNLTFSTLTVSNMSPEDSSIYLCSVGGQLTEAFFGQGTRLTVV.

The rearrangement uses TRBV27 and TRBJ1-1; 9 nucleotides align to TRBD1. Germline trimming cut 5 bases from V and 5 bases from J; bases unmatched to any gene: 18. The CDR3 totals 18 residues. In germline, CDR1 is MNHEY, CDR2 SMNVEV (reference sequence). The chain's CDR3 is CASSTPTGTGLGRTEAFF. CDR3 nucleotides: TGTGCCAGCAGTACACCAACCGGGACAGGGCTCGGTAGAACTGAAGCTTTCTTT.

This clone was seen just once. J is TRBJ2-3 and V is TRBV4-3; 11 nucleotides line up with TRBD2. In germline, CDR1 is LGHNA, CDR2 YSLEER. V lost 0 bases and J lost 2; bases outside the gene matches: 4. CDR3 size: 17 residues. The CDR3 coding sequence is TGCGCCAGCAGCCAAGATGGACTAGCGGGTTCCACAGATACGCAGTATTTT. This encodes CASSQDGLAGSTDTQYF.

This sequence joins TRBV4-1 and TRBJ2-7; D possibly corresponds to TRBD1 (6 bases). Germline V gene data show CDR1 as MGHRA and CDR2 as YSYEKL. The CDR3 spans 14 residues. The V gene lost 5 bases and the J gene lost 3 bases, with 14 bases spanning the gap. Here the CDR3 DNA reads TGCGCCAGCAGCACCCGGACAGCCAGCTACGAGCAGTACTTC. This gives the protein CASSTRTASYEQYF.

This sequence joins TRBV4-3 and TRBJ1-3; 7 bases are shared with TRBD1. The germline CDR1 and CDR2 sequences are LGHNA and YSLEER. V trimming: 6 bases; J trimming: 2 bases; junction bases outside the gene matches: 10. The CDR3 is 16 residues long. Here the CDR3 reads CASRKGASVAGNTIYF. The CDR3 DNA reads TGCGCCAGCAGGAAGGGGGCATCGGTAGCTGGAAACACCATATATTTT.

This clone has a single count. The CDR3 spells CASSAYRLYEQYF. CDR3 coding DNA: TGTGCCAGCAGTGCATACCGACTCTACGAGCAGTACTTC. This rearrangement joins TRBV6-1 to TRBJ2-7; D remains ambiguous. This CDR3 is 13 amino acids long. V gave up 4 bases and J gave up 3 bases, with 10 bases separating them. The germline gives CDR1 MNHNS, CDR2 SASEGT.

This chain joins TRBV2 and TRBJ2-7, with D tentatively TRBD1 (6 bases). CDR1 is SNHLY and CDR2 is FYNNEI in the germline V gene. This CDR3 spans 17 amino acids. V shed 5 bases and J shed 3 bases, with 23 bases lying between them. For the CDR3, the DNA is TGTGCCAGCAGTCAATCTCGCAACTACAGGGTTAGCTACGAGCAGTACTTC. Translating it yields CASSQSRNYRVSYEQYF.

V usage is TRBV5-1 and J usage is TRBJ2-2; TRBD1 aligns across 11 bases. J gave up 4 bases and V 7 bases, and 6 bases lay outside the gene matches. The CDR3 is made up of 15 amino acids. Looked up from germline, CDR1 is SGHRS and CDR2 is YFSETQ. Here the CDR3 reads CASRWGTGGTGELFF. CDR3 DNA sequence: TGCGCCAGCCGGTGGGGGACAGGGGGCACCGGGGAGCTGTTTTTT.

This clone was recorded once. The CDR3 region is CASSKRGVPPQETQYF. In nucleotides, the CDR3 is TGTGCCAGCAGCAAACGGGGGGTCCCACCACAAGAGACCCAGTACTTC. This chain uses TRBV21-1 with TRBJ2-5; the tabulated D call, TRBD2, remains unverified against the DNA. TRBV21-1 represents a pseudogene. The CDR3 contains 16 residues.

The chain uses TRBV29-1 and TRBJ1-2; unclear D gene. CDR1 and CDR2 from the germline V gene are SQVTM and ANQGSEA. There are 13 residues in the CDR3. Trimming removed 6 bases from V and 0 bases from J, with 11 bases in between. The CDR3 nucleotides read TGCAGCGTGATGACATCAACTAACTATGGCTACACCTTC. Translating it yields CSVMTSTNYGYTF.

This clone appeared once. J is TRBJ2-7 and V is TRBV6-1, with D uncertain. The V gene lost 5 bases and the J gene lost 0 bases, with 14 bases spanning the gap. Germline V gene lookup returns CDR1 MNHNS and CDR2 SASEGT. The CDR3 extends over 15 amino acids. CDR3 region: CASSFQRLRSYEQYF. In DNA, the CDR3 is TGTGCCAGCAGTTTTCAACGGTTACGCTCCTACGAGCAGTACTTC.